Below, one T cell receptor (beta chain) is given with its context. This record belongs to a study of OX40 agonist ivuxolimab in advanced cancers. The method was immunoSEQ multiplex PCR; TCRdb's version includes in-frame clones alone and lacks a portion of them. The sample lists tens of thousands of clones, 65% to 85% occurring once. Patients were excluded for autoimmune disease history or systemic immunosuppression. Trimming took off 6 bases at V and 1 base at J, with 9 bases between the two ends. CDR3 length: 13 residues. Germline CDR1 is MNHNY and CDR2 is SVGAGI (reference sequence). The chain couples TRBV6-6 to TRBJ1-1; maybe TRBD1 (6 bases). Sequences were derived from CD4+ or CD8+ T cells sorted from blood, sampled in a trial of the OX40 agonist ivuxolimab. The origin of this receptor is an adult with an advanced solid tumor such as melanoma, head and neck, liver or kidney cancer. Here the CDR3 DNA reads TGTGCCAGCAGCCAGGGGAGGAACACTGAAGCTTTCTTT. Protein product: CASSQGRNTEAFF.